These 8 T cell receptor beta chains came from one sample sequenced in a study of cytomegalovirus exposure and HLA in healthy donors. PCR amplification relied on 60 Vbeta primers (plus 13 Jbeta primers). The method was immunoSEQ multiplex PCR; TCRdb's version includes in-frame clones alone and lacks a portion of them. This table has a few hundred thousand clones, about 83% appearing once. Source material: PBMCs. The receptor set was obtained from a woman aged 50 to 60 in good health and CMV-seropositive.

The chain employs TRBV5-1 and TRBJ2-3; D may be TRBD1 (6 bases). The length of the CDR3 is 15 residues. V lost 0 bases, J lost 6 bases, and 14 bases lay in between. Germline CDR1 SGHRS, CDR2 YFSETQ. This chain's CDR3 is CASSLALLGADTQYF. CDR3 DNA: TGCGCCAGCAGCTTGGCCCTGCTGGGGGCCGATACGCAGTATTTT.

The chain couples TRBV5-6 to TRBJ2-1; D possibly corresponds to TRBD2 (6 bases). CDR1 is SGHDT and CDR2 is YYEEEE in the germline V gene. The length of the CDR3 is 17 residues. V was cut by 4 bases and J by 6 bases, with 23 bases left in between. This CDR3 is CASSVGGEGVFSNEQFF. Here the CDR3 DNA reads TGTGCCAGCAGCGTGGGAGGTGAGGGAGTTTTTTCCAATGAGCAGTTCTTC.

This chain links TRBV15 with TRBJ1-3, with D unresolved. This CDR3 spans 14 amino acids. Trimming took off 7 bases at V and 0 bases at J, with 10 bases between the two ends. Germline values: CDR1 LNHNV, CDR2 YYDKDF (reference sequence). CDR3 DNA: TGTGCCACCACCCGAGTCAACTCTGGAAACACCATATATTTT. Translation gives CATTRVNSGNTIYF.

This chain joins TRBV6-4 and TRBJ1-6; no reliable D call. Germline V gene lookup returns CDR1 MRHNA and CDR2 SNTAGT. The V end was cut by 0 bases, the J end by 0 bases, with 15 bases between. CDR3 length equals 19 residues. CDR3 amino acids: CASSDSTAPVSSYNSPLHF. The CDR3 coding sequence is TGTGCCAGCAGTGACTCCACAGCCCCAGTAAGCTCCTATAATTCACCCCTCCACTTT.

The chain combines TRBV28 with TRBJ2-7; 7 bases line up with TRBD1. This CDR3 is built from 15 residues. V shed 5 bases and J 2 bases; nucleotides not matched to a gene: 9. CDR1 MDHEN and CDR2 SYDVKM come from the germline V gene. This CDR3 reads CASSTLGDSTYEQYF. The CDR3 bases are TGTGCCAGCAGTACCTTAGGGGACAGCACCTACGAGCAGTACTTC. The full variable domain, rest sourced from reference TRBV28 and TRBJ2-7, is DVKVTQSSRYLVKRTGEKVFLECVQDMDHENMFWYRQDPGLGLRLIYFSYDVKMKEKGDIPEGYSVSREKKERFSLILESASTNQTSMYLCASSTLGDSTYEQYFGPGTRLTVT.

The CDR3: CATSRDQRGSTDTQYF. CDR3 in DNA: TGTGCCACCAGCAGAGATCAAAGGGGGAGCACAGATACGCAGTATTTT. This chain links TRBV15 with TRBJ2-3, with TRBD1 as a possible D gene (6 bases). Germline V lookup: CDR1 LNHNV, CDR2 YYDKDF (reference sequence). The length of the CDR3 is 16 residues. V shed 0 bases and J shed 0 bases, with 10 bases lying between them.

Here the CDR3 DNA reads TGTGCCAGCAGTTTTCGTCGACTGAACACCGGGGAGCTGTTTTTT. Translating it yields CASSFRRLNTGELFF. The chain carries TRBV27 and TRBJ2-2; D not resolved. This CDR3 is 15 amino acids long. CDR1 is MNHEY, CDR2 SMNVEV, per germline (reference sequence). Trimming took 3 bases from V and 1 from J, leaving 9 bases between them.

The chain couples TRBV30 to TRBJ2-5; possible D gene TRBD2, 5 bases. This CDR3 is built from 14 residues. With 4 bases removed from V and 4 bases from J, the gap between germline ends came to 16 bases. CDR1 is GTSNPN and CDR2 is SVGIG in the germline V gene (reference sequence). The DNA for the CDR3 is TGTGCCTGGACCCCGGGCATCGAGGGAGAGACCCAGTACTTC. It codes for CAWTPGIEGETQYF. Filled out from reference TRBV30 and TRBJ2-5, the complete variable domain reads SQTIHQWPATLVQPVGSPLSLECTVEGTSNPNLYWYRQAAGRGLQLLFYSVGIGQISSEVPQNLSASRPQDRQFILSSKKLLLSDSGFYLCAWTPGIEGETQYFGPGTRLLVL.